The 27 T cell receptor beta chains below were found in one sample sequenced in a study of spatial heterogeneity in lung cancer. One entry per CDR3 protein results from TCRdb running MiXCR on the 5' RACE reads. The sample lists 24,000 or so distinct CDR3 sequences; around 3.2% were seen once. The sample's time point: sample taken at primary tumor resection. Specimen: PBMCs, collected at surgery. These receptors all stem from a female donor with early-stage non-small cell lung cancer.

This clonotype is categorized as medium-sized. This chain joins TRBV29-1 and TRBJ2-1, with 8 bases aligning to TRBD1. Germline V gene sequence: CDR1 SQVTM, CDR2 ANQGSEA. Trimming removed 3 bases from V and 2 bases from J; junction bases left unmatched: 3. The CDR3 is 14 residues long. In DNA, the CDR3 is TGCAGCGTTGATGGACAGGGTCCCTACAATGAGCAGTTCTTC. The encoded protein is CSVDGQGPYNEQFF.

This clonotype was seen only a few times. The rearrangement links TRBV2 to TRBJ1-5; D gene uncertain. V was pared by 0 bases and J by 1 base, with 10 bases between. This CDR3 has 16 residues. The V gene's germline CDR1 is SNHLY and CDR2 FYNNEI. CDR3 bases: TGTGCCAGCAGTGAAGCTTCAGCTAGGAGCAATCAGCCCCAGCATTTT. Protein sequence: CASSEASARSNQPQHF.

At least ten counts were recorded for this clonotype. The V and J genes are TRBV29-1 and TRBJ2-3, with 7 nucleotides matching TRBD1. The junction had 10 bases not matched to a gene; V was cut back by 6 bases and J by 4 bases. Looked up from germline, CDR1 is SQVTM and CDR2 is ANQGSEA. This CDR3 is 14 amino acids long. The CDR3 DNA is TGCAGCGTCAGACAGGGATATTGGGCAGATACGCAGTATTTT. Translating it yields CSVRQGYWADTQYF.

This clonotype has ten or more counts. This chain uses TRBV7-9 with TRBJ2-5; perhaps TRBD2 as D (6 bases). Germline CDR1 SEHNR, CDR2 FQNEAQ (reference sequence). V lost 5 bases and J lost 1, with 8 bases in between. The CDR3 contains 13 residues. CDR3 loop: CASSRGSQETQYF. CDR3 DNA: TGTGCCAGCAGCCGGGGGAGCCAAGAGACCCAGTACTTC.

This chain uses TRBV12-5 with TRBJ2-5; the D gene is possibly TRBD1 (6 bases). V lost 6 bases and J lost 1, with 12 bases in between. The CDR3 length is 14 residues. Germline V gives CDR1 LGHNT, CDR2 FRNRAP. The CDR3 region has the DNA TGTGCTAGTGGGGTCGGGACATCCCAAGAGACCCAGTACTTC. Translating it yields CASGVGTSQETQYF.

In its sample, this clonotype is medium-sized. The genes are TRBV29-1 and TRBJ1-1; D possibly corresponds to TRBD1 (6 bases). Germline V gene lookup returns CDR1 SQVTM and CDR2 ANQGSEA. The CDR3 has 13 residues. Trimming shortened V by 4 bases and J by 0 bases, and 9 bases separated the two germline ends. The CDR3 region is CSVVGQMNTEAFF. The CDR3 nucleotides are TGCAGCGTTGTTGGACAGATGAACACTGAAGCTTTCTTT.

The table lists this clonotype with many counts. This chain uses TRBV29-1 with TRBJ2-7; either TRBD1 or TRBD2 may fit D (5 bases each). The CDR3 has 14 amino acids. Trimming removed 3 bases at V and 3 bases at J, with 15 bases between. The V gene's germline CDR1 is SQVTM and CDR2 ANQGSEA. The CDR3 DNA reads TGCAGCGTTGATAGTGATGGGACCAACTACGAGCAGTACTTC. Protein product: CSVDSDGTNYEQYF.

This clonotype was detected many times. The chain couples TRBV5-4 to TRBJ2-2; 10 bases fit TRBD2. V was clipped by 2 bases and J by 2 bases; unmatched bases: 0. This CDR3 has 15 residues. Germline V CDR1 and CDR2: SGHNT, YYREEE (reference sequence). The CDR3 sequence is CASSLLAGNTGELFF. In DNA form, the CDR3 reads TGTGCCAGCAGCTTACTAGCGGGAAACACCGGGGAGCTGTTTTTT.

This clonotype appeared many times. The V and J genes are TRBV5-4 and TRBJ2-7; 10 bases agree with TRBD1. The germline V gene has CDR1 SGHNT and CDR2 YYREEE (reference sequence). J gave up 3 bases and V 3 bases, and 6 bases lay outside the gene matches. This CDR3 has 15 amino acids. Written as DNA, the CDR3 is TGTGCCAGCAGCTATGGGGGACAGGGGTTCTACGAGCAGTACTTC. Amino acid sequence: CASSYGGQGFYEQYF.

The table lists this clonotype with many counts. The rearrangement links TRBV18 to TRBJ1-5; no clear D. The V gene lost 0 bases and the J gene lost 1 base, with 7 bases spanning the gap. The V gene's germline CDR1 is KGHSH and CDR2 LQKENI. This CDR3 comprises 15 residues. CDR3 amino acids: CASSPPGESNQPQHF. For the CDR3, the DNA is TGTGCCAGCTCACCACCCGGGGAGAGCAATCAGCCCCAGCATTTT.

This clonotype was seen ten or more times. The rearrangement uses TRBV28 and TRBJ2-2, with TRBD2 matching over 8 bases. The CDR3 is made up of 14 amino acids. Germline assignment: CDR1 MDHEN and CDR2 SYDVKM. Unmatched junction bases numbered 6, after V lost 7 bases and J lost 5 bases. The CDR3 DNA follows: TGTGCCAGCAAAATCCCGGGGGGGACCGGGGAGCTGTTTTTT. This translates into CASKIPGGTGELFF. Drawing the rest from reference TRBV28 and TRBJ2-2, the complete variable domain is DVKVTQSSRYLVKRTGEKVFLECVQDMDHENMFWYRQDPGLGLRLIYFSYDVKMKEKGDIPEGYSVSREKKERFSLILESASTNQTSMYLCASKIPGGTGELFFGEGSRLTVL.

This clonotype was counted many times. At one end the junction does not follow the germline gene, possibly because of a read error. CDR3 nucleotide sequence: TGTGCTAGCAGCTTGGGACTAGGAATCACAGATACGCAGTATTTT. Translation gives CASSLGLGITDTQYF. The chain couples TRBV7-7 to TRBJ2-3, with 8 bases aligning to TRBD2. This CDR3 is built from 15 residues. Germline V gives CDR1 SSHAT, CDR2 FNYEAQ (reference sequence). The full variable domain, its missing parts supplied by reference TRBV7-7 and TRBJ2-3, is GAGVSQSPRYKVTKRGQDVTLRCDPISSHATLYWYQQALGQGPEFLTYFNYEAQPDKSGLPSDRFSAERPEGSISTLTIQRTEQRDSAMYRCASSLGLGITDTQYFGPGTRLTVL.

Many counts were recorded for this clonotype. This chain links TRBV5-1 with TRBJ2-3; D might be TRBD2 (6 bases). CDR1 and CDR2 from the germline V gene are SGHRS and YFSETQ. V was shortened by 3 bases and J by 6 bases, with 14 bases between the two germline ends. The CDR3 covers 14 residues. CDR3 nucleotides: TGCGCCAGCAGCTCCGGGACTCGCGGGGATACGCAGTATTTT. It yields the protein CASSSGTRGDTQYF.

This clonotype was detected ten times or more. V usage is TRBV20-1 and J usage is TRBJ2-7; a weak D match, TRBD2 (6 bases). Trimming took 6 bases from V and 0 from J, leaving 15 bases between them. Germline lookup yields CDR1 DFQATT and CDR2 SNEGSKA (reference sequence). The CDR3 covers 14 residues. CDR3 coding DNA: TGCAGTGCGGGGGGACCCGGGTCCTCCTACGAGCAGTACTTC. This gives the protein CSAGGPGSSYEQYF.

This clonotype was observed many times. The chain recombines TRBV14 with TRBJ2-7, with D possibly matching TRBD2 (5 bases). CDR3 length: 13 amino acids. Germline V gene sequence: CDR1 SGHDN, CDR2 FVKESK. With 3 bases removed from V and 3 bases from J, the gap between germline ends came to 9 bases. As DNA, the CDR3 is TGTGCCAGCAGCCAGTGGGGAGACTACGAGCAGTACTTC. Residues: CASSQWGDYEQYF.

This clonotype has ten or more counts. The CDR3 loop is CASSSVRLAGGPLGTGELFF. The DNA of the CDR3 is TGTGCCAGCAGCTCCGTCCGACTAGCGGGAGGGCCTTTGGGCACCGGGGAGCTGTTTTTT. The rearrangement links TRBV11-2 to TRBJ2-2; TRBD2 aligns across 14 bases. V trimming: 4 bases; J trimming: 4 bases; junction bases outside the gene matches: 14. Germline V gene data show CDR1 as SGHAT and CDR2 as FQNNGV. This CDR3 comprises 20 residues.

This clonotype showed up many times. The chain is built from TRBV28 and TRBJ1-6, with D possibly TRBD1 on 6 matching bases. V was cut by 2 bases and J by 4 bases, with 15 bases left in between. CDR1 MDHEN and CDR2 SYDVKM come from the germline V gene. The CDR3 is 17 residues long. As DNA, the CDR3 is TGTGCCAGCAGTTTAGGAGGGGGGGGCGGTTATAATTCACCCCTCCACTTT. Its translation: CASSLGGGGGYNSPLHF.

The chain links TRBV7-6 to TRBJ2-1; 7 nucleotides align to TRBD1. The ends lost 4 bases at V and 4 bases at J; junction bases unmatched: 1. The CDR3 is 13 residues long. The germline V gene encodes CDR1 SGHVS and CDR2 FNYEAQ. For the CDR3, the DNA is TGTGCCAGCAGCTGGACAGGTTACAATGAGCAGTTCTTC. Residues: CASSWTGYNEQFF.

This clonotype was recorded many times. This chain links TRBV2 with TRBJ2-7, with D perhaps matching TRBD1 (5 bases). The CDR3 covers 15 residues. Between the trimmed V and J ends, which lost 5 bases and 0 bases, there was a span of 14 bases. The germline CDR1 and CDR2 sequences are SNHLY and FYNNEI. For the CDR3, the DNA is TGTGCCAGCAGTTCCCAGGGAAGAAGCTCCTACGAGCAGTACTTC. Its protein product is CASSSQGRSSYEQYF.

This clonotype has ten or more counts. This chain joins TRBV15 and TRBJ2-7; D gene uncertain. This CDR3 comprises 15 residues. V was shortened by 0 bases and J by 7 bases, with 16 bases between the two germline ends. Looked up from germline, CDR1 is LNHNV and CDR2 is YYDKDF (reference sequence). CDR3 nucleotides: TGTGCCACCAGCAGAGATTTAGCCCGACTGGGGGAGCAGTACTTC. Residues: CATSRDLARLGEQYF. The full variable domain, completed using reference TRBV15 and TRBJ2-7, is DAMVIQNPRYQVTQFGKPVTLSCSQTLNHNVMYWYQQKSSQAPKLLFHYYDKDFNNEADTPDNFQSRRPNTSFCFLDIRSPGLGDTAMYLCATSRDLARLGEQYFGPGTRLTVT.

The chain recombines TRBV7-9 with TRBJ2-5; 7 nucleotides match TRBD2. Germline CDR1 SEHNR, CDR2 FQNEAQ (reference sequence). The CDR3 totals 15 residues. J lost 2 bases, V lost 6 bases, and 9 bases had no gene match. The CDR3 here is CASSRRAGSQETQYF. For the CDR3, the DNA is TGTGCCAGCAGTCGGCGAGCGGGGAGTCAAGAGACCCAGTACTTC.

This clonotype was seen ten or more times. The V and J genes are TRBV2 and TRBJ1-1; maybe TRBD1 (5 bases). CDR3 length equals 15 residues. Germline CDR1 reads SNHLY; CDR2 reads FYNNEI. V was trimmed by 5 bases and J by 3 bases, leaving 16 bases between them. CDR3 loop: CASSRQRLGDTEAFF. In DNA, the CDR3 is TGTGCCAGCAGTAGACAGCGCCTTGGCGACACTGAAGCTTTCTTT.

Ten or more counts support this clonotype. The gene calls are TRBV20-1 and TRBJ2-1, with 7 bases that match TRBD2. Trimming took 5 bases from V and 8 from J; bases not matched to a gene: 12. CDR1 is DFQATT and CDR2 is SNEGSKA in the germline V gene (reference sequence). The CDR3 consists of 14 residues. The CDR3 nucleotides read TGCAGTGCTGCCGGGAGGCCCCTCTTTGATGAGCAGTTCTTC. The encoded protein is CSAAGRPLFDEQFF.

This clonotype has at least ten counts. The chain links TRBV9 to TRBJ2-2, with 9 bases matching TRBD2. Per germline, CDR1 SGDLS and CDR2 YYNGEE. V was clipped by 4 bases and J by 5 bases; unmatched bases: 9. The CDR3 is 16 amino acids. The CDR3 region has the DNA TGTGCCAGCAGCCCCCTAGCGGGATTTGGGACCGGGGAGCTGTTTTTT. It yields the protein CASSPLAGFGTGELFF. The variable domain in full, completed from reference TRBV9 and TRBJ2-2, reads DSGVTQTPKHLITATGQRVTLRCSPRSGDLSVYWYQQSLDQGLQFLIQYYNGEERAKGNILERFSAQQFPDLHSELNLSSLELGDSALYFCASSPLAGFGTGELFFGEGSRLTVL.

This clonotype showed up many times. The J gene is TRBJ2-1, the V gene TRBV11-2, with D unresolved. CDR3 size: 15 residues. V lost 1 base and J lost 0, with 7 bases in between. Germline V gene data show CDR1 as SGHAT and CDR2 as FQNNGV. CDR3 residues: CASSLVGSSYNEQFF. CDR3 in DNA: TGTGCCAGCAGCTTAGTAGGCAGCTCCTACAATGAGCAGTTCTTC.

This clonotype came up many times. The rearrangement links TRBV27 to TRBJ1-5; D ambiguous. In germline, CDR1 is MNHEY, CDR2 SMNVEV (reference sequence). V was clipped by 3 bases and J by 9 bases, with 9 bases between them. This CDR3 is 12 amino acids long. The CDR3 sequence: CASSFSSGPQHF. The CDR3 DNA reads TGTGCCAGCAGTTTTTCCTCGGGGCCCCAGCATTTT.

The chain uses TRBV27 and TRBJ1-1; TRBD1 agrees at 9 bases. CDR1 and CDR2 from the germline V gene are MNHEY and SMNVEV (reference sequence). V lost 5 bases and J lost 0; bases outside the gene matches: 4. This CDR3 has 15 residues. The CDR3 region is CASSTGGSLNTEAFF. The CDR3 nucleotides are TGTGCCAGCAGTACAGGGGGCTCACTGAACACTGAAGCTTTCTTT.